One sample yielded the 8 T cell receptor beta chains listed below, sequenced in a study of shared clonotypes between healthy human individuals. Clones were read by immunoSEQ multiplex PCR, and TCRdb kept only the in-frame ones, dropping some. The sample contains approximately 590,000 clones, around 95% of which appear only once. Naive CD8 cells comprised CD45RO-negative, CCR7-positively selected cells, excluding terminally differentiated effector memory CD45RA+ cells. Sequencing used naive CD8+ T cells sorted from blood. Receptors were obtained from a woman aged 25 to 39 in good health.

V and J are TRBV6-5 and TRBJ1-5, with no clear D. Trimming took off 6 bases at V and 2 bases at J, with 8 bases between the two ends. The CDR3 contains 13 residues. Germline CDR1 MNHEY, CDR2 SVGAGI. DNA of the CDR3: TGTGCCAGCAGGTCGTTGGGCAATCAGCCCCAGCATTTT. Its protein is CASRSLGNQPQHF.

The J gene is TRBJ2-7, the V gene TRBV5-6; D is possibly TRBD1 or TRBD2 (5 bases each). The V end lost 0 bases, the J end lost 3 bases, and 16 bases lay between the germline ends. The germline V gene has CDR1 SGHDT and CDR2 YYEEEE. The CDR3 totals 16 residues. CDR3 DNA sequence: TGTGCCAGCAGCTTGGGGGGACCGACAGACGGCTACGAGCAGTACTTC. Protein sequence: CASSLGGPTDGYEQYF.

The chain couples TRBV5-1 to TRBJ2-7, with 9 bases lining up with TRBD2. The CDR3 contains 15 residues. Germline loops: CDR1 SGHRS, CDR2 YFSETQ. The junction had 6 bases not matched to a gene; V was cut back by 4 bases and J by 1 base. The CDR3 loop is CASSLSGSESYEQYF. CDR3 DNA sequence: TGCGCCAGCAGCCTTAGCGGGAGCGAGTCCTACGAGCAGTACTTC.

The V and J genes are TRBV27 and TRBJ2-1, with D maybe TRBD2 (5 bases). Germline lookup yields CDR1 MNHEY and CDR2 SMNVEV (reference sequence). This CDR3 has 14 residues. V was shortened by 2 bases and J by 8 bases, with 13 bases between the two germline ends. In DNA form, the CDR3 reads TGTGCCAGCAGTTTAAATCAGCGGACTCATGAGCAGTTCTTC. Translation: CASSLNQRTHEQFF.

The chain has TRBV5-1 and TRBJ2-7; 8 bases line up with TRBD1. V dropped 4 bases and J dropped 2; count of bases not matched to a gene: 8. The CDR3 totals 15 residues. Germline loops: CDR1 SGHRS, CDR2 YFSETQ. As DNA, the CDR3 is TGCGCCAGCAGCCTCCCGGACAGGGAGACCTACGAGCAGTACTTC. Amino acid sequence: CASSLPDRETYEQYF.

The genes are TRBV7-9 and TRBJ2-7, with 11 bases matching TRBD2. This CDR3 is built from 15 residues. With 5 bases clipped from V and 2 bases from J, the junction kept 5 bases outside the gene matches. CDR1 and CDR2 (germline): SEHNR, FQNEAQ (reference sequence). The DNA of the CDR3 is TGTGCCAGCAGCACTGGACTAGCGGGTCCCTACGAGCAGTACTTC. This codes for CASSTGLAGPYEQYF.

This sequence joins TRBV28 and TRBJ2-7; a weak D match, TRBD2 (5 bases). This CDR3 comprises 12 residues. V lost 10 bases and J lost 3, with 13 bases in between. The germline CDR1 and CDR2 sequences are MDHEN and SYDVKM. CDR3 DNA: TGTGCCACCGAGGTTGAGGGCTACGAGCAGTACTTC. Amino acid sequence: CATEVEGYEQYF.

The rearrangement links TRBV7-9 to TRBJ2-5; 12 nucleotides align to TRBD2. The germline CDR1 and CDR2 sequences are SEHNR and FQNEAQ (reference sequence). The length of the CDR3 is 18 residues. J was trimmed by 3 bases and V by 4 bases; bases with no gene match: 12. CDR3 DNA: TGTGCCAGCAGCTCCACCCGACTAGCGGGAGCACTAGAAGAGACCCAGTACTTC. Amino acid sequence: CASSSTRLAGALEETQYF.